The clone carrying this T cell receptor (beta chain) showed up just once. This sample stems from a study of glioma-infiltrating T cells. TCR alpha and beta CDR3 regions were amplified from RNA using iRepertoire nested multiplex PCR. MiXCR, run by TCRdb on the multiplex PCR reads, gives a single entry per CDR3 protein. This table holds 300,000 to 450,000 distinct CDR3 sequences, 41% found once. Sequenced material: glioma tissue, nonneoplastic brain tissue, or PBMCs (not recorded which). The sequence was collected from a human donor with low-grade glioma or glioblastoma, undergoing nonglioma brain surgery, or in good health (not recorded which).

Written as DNA, the CDR3 is TGTGCCAGCTCAACCTCGACAGGGAGCTCCTACGAGCAGTACTTC. It translates to CASSTSTGSSYEQYF. This chain joins TRBV18 and TRBJ2-7, with 7 bases that match TRBD1. Per the germline V gene, CDR1 is KGHSH and CDR2 is LQKENI. The ends lost 5 bases at V and 0 bases at J; junction bases unmatched: 7. The CDR3 runs 15 residues.